What follows is one TCR beta chain and its context. Its antigen remains unknown. The time point here: cycle 4 day 1 (C4D1), after less than 7 weeks of nivolumab. Brentuximab vedotin exposure varied, and every patient relapsed after autologous stem cell transplantation. Magnetic negative selection was used to purify CD4+ T cells from thawed PBMCs. The data are from a study of PD-1 blockade in classical Hodgkin lymphoma. Study-level points and caveats: There was a significant rise in CD4+ TCR diversity by C4D1, with no such rise for CD8+. It was reported that newly diagnosed patients had less baseline TCR diversity than healthy donors. Possible causes of repertoire differences, disease activity or prior therapy, remain undefined.

Germline CDR1 reads MGHRA; CDR2 reads YSYEKL. V was pared by 2 bases and J by 3 bases, with 8 bases between. The CDR3 runs to 13 residues. Produced via immunoSEQ multiplex PCR; TCRdb's table is partial and in-frame only. The profile shows about 4,800 clones, about 79% of them singletons. The TCR originated in a human donor with classical Hodgkin lymphoma. Source: CD4+ T cells from blood, taken before the fourth cycle of nivolumab. V usage is TRBV4-1 and J usage is TRBJ2-7, with D unresolved. The DNA of the CDR3 is TGCGCCAGCAGCCAACGGATATACTACGAGCAGTACTTC. Amino acid sequence: CASSQRIYYEQYF.